This T cell receptor (beta chain) stems from a study of OX40 agonist ivuxolimab in advanced cancers. In germline, CDR1 is SGHAT, CDR2 FQNNGV. The junction had 9 bases not matched to a gene; V was cut back by 5 bases and J by 10 bases. The CDR3 contains 13 residues. The table came from immunoSEQ multiplex PCR; TCRdb's copy has only in-frame clones and leaves some out. Of tens of thousands of clones in the sample, about 85% were seen once. Prior autoimmune disease or systemic immunosuppression barred patients. Peripheral blood came from all dose cohorts at three timepoints. This specimen consisted of CD4+ or CD8+ T cells sorted from blood, obtained in a trial of the OX40 agonist ivuxolimab. The TCR originated in an adult with an advanced solid tumor such as melanoma, head and neck, liver or kidney cancer. The gene calls are TRBV11-2 and TRBJ1-2; TRBD1 aligns across 8 bases. CDR3 protein: CASSLTDRGDYTF. DNA for the CDR3: TGTGCCAGCAGCCTCACCGACAGGGGCGACTACACCTTC.